Below are 28 T cell receptor beta chains sequenced from a single sample in a study of T cells after yellow fever vaccination. From the 5' RACE reads, TCRdb called clonotypes with MiXCR, one entry per CDR3 protein. The sample shows 250,000 to 300,000 distinct CDR3 sequences, roughly 9% of them seen only once. Source: CD4+ T cells sorted from PBMCs, taken 5 days after the yellow fever booster vaccination. The origin of the receptors is a man younger than 35 who received the YFV17D yellow fever vaccine.

This clonotype has only a few counts. The chain employs TRBV10-2 and TRBJ1-2; 10 bases are a match to TRBD1. Germline lookup yields CDR1 WSHSY and CDR2 SAAADI. Germline trimming cut 7 bases from V and 3 bases from J; bases unmatched to any gene: 5. The CDR3 covers 14 residues. CDR3 in DNA: TGCGCCAGCACTCCGGGACAGGGGCACTATGGCTACACCTTC. It yields the protein CASTPGQGHYGYTF.

This clonotype was recorded a few times. The J gene is TRBJ1-2, the V gene TRBV12-3 or TRBV12-4; perhaps TRBD1 as D (5 bases). Trimming pared 4 bases from V and 8 bases from J, leaving 11 bases between. There are 12 residues in the CDR3. The CDR3 sequence is CASSWGSGGYTF. The CDR3 coding sequence is TGTGCCAGCAGTTGGGGGTCGGGAGGCTACACCTTC.

This clonotype was seen a few times. The V and J genes are TRBV5-1 and TRBJ2-3, with TRBD2 matching 7 bases. Germline assignment: CDR1 SGHRS and CDR2 YFSETQ. The CDR3 has 17 residues. Trimming at V came to 3 bases and at J to 2 bases, leaving 12 bases not matched to a gene. This chain's CDR3 is CASSYQTRETSTDTQYF. CDR3 DNA sequence: TGCGCCAGCAGCTACCAGACGCGGGAGACATCCACAGATACGCAGTATTTT.

This clonotype was seen at least ten times. This chain connects TRBV5-1 to TRBJ2-5; TRBD2 aligns across 8 bases. This CDR3 has 17 amino acids. With V trimmed by 4 bases and J by 0 bases, 11 bases remained unmatched. Germline V gives CDR1 SGHRS, CDR2 YFSETQ. The CDR3 loop is CASSQAGVTAHQETQYF. The CDR3, as DNA: TGCGCCAGCAGCCAAGCGGGGGTAACGGCGCACCAAGAGACCCAGTACTTC.

The chain combines TRBV12-3 or TRBV12-4 with TRBJ2-5; 7 bases are a match to TRBD1. Trimming took 6 bases from V and 4 from J; bases not matched to a gene: 5. CDR3 length: 13 residues. The CDR3 bases are TGTGCCAGCAGACAACAGGGGCGAGAGACCCAGTACTTC. Its protein is CASRQQGRETQYF.

This clonotype was detected a few times. The chain couples TRBV5-6 to TRBJ1-1, with D unresolved. The CDR3 sequence is 14 residues long. CDR1 and CDR2 from the germline V gene are SGHDT and YYEEEE. Trimming took 4 bases from V and 8 from J, leaving 18 bases between them. Here the CDR3 reads CASSLFSPAGEAFF. CDR3 DNA sequence: TGTGCCAGCAGCCTATTTAGTCCAGCGGGGGAAGCTTTCTTT.

This clonotype was counted a few times. This sequence joins TRBV29-1 and TRBJ1-1; D remains ambiguous. Trimming took 6 bases from V and 4 from J, leaving 18 bases between them. Per germline, CDR1 SQVTM and CDR2 ANQGSEA. The CDR3 consists of 14 residues. CDR3 DNA: TGCAGCGTCCATACACCGGGCGCGGGCACTGAAGCTTTCTTT. It is translated as CSVHTPGAGTEAFF.

This clonotype was seen ten or more times. This sequence joins TRBV18 and TRBJ2-5; 9 bases line up with TRBD2. The V and J ends lost 3 bases and 3 bases, in that order; junction bases with no gene match: 2. Germline values: CDR1 KGHSH, CDR2 LQKENI. The CDR3 is 14 amino acids. CDR3 sequence: CASSPRLAEETQYF. DNA of the CDR3: TGTGCCAGCTCACCCAGACTAGCGGAAGAGACCCAGTACTTC.

This rearrangement joins TRBV7-9 to TRBJ2-7; the D gene is possibly TRBD1 (6 bases). V lost 5 bases, J lost 3 bases, and 8 bases lay in between. The germline CDR1 and CDR2 sequences are SEHNR and FQNEAQ (reference sequence). The CDR3 is 12 amino acids. Here the CDR3 reads CASSRDNYEQYF. The CDR3 bases are TGTGCCAGCAGCCGGGACAACTACGAGCAGTACTTC.

This clonotype appeared a few times. The DNA for the CDR3 is TGTGCCAGCAGTTACAGCCCACTAGCGGGAAGCCAAGAGACCCAGTACTTC. Protein product: CASSYSPLAGSQETQYF. V usage is TRBV7-2 and J usage is TRBJ2-5; 10 nucleotides match TRBD2. Per the germline V gene, CDR1 is SGHTA and CDR2 is FQGNSA. This CDR3 has 17 amino acids. V lost 6 bases and J lost 1; bases outside the gene matches: 11.

V usage is TRBV10-3 and J usage is TRBJ2-1; TRBD1 agrees at 8 bases. Trimming took 10 bases from V and 6 from J; bases not matched to a gene: 17. Germline V gene data show CDR1 as ENHRY and CDR2 as SYGVKD. CDR3 length equals 16 residues. The CDR3 sequence: CATTGTGSFWGNEQFF. The DNA of the CDR3 is TGTGCCACCACCGGGACAGGATCATTCTGGGGCAATGAGCAGTTCTTC.

This clonotype was detected many times. The chain is built from TRBV4-1 and TRBJ1-3, with 9 bases fitting TRBD1. After removal of 10 bases from V and 0 bases from J, the junction contained 10 bases not matched to a gene. CDR1 is MGHRA, CDR2 YSYEKL, per germline. The CDR3 extends over 16 amino acids. CDR3 in amino acids: CATSKQGAHSGNTIYF. In DNA, the CDR3 is TGCGCCACTTCGAAACAGGGGGCCCACTCTGGAAACACCATATATTTT.

Only a few counts were recorded for this clonotype. This chain connects TRBV18 to TRBJ2-3; 9 bases agree with TRBD1. This CDR3 is built from 16 residues. Germline values: CDR1 KGHSH, CDR2 LQKENI. After removal of 3 bases from V and 4 bases from J, the junction contained 8 bases not matched to a gene. CDR3 sequence (DNA): TGTGCCAGCTCACCGAGCATCGACAGGGGGGCAGATACGCAGTATTTT. This encodes CASSPSIDRGADTQYF.

This clonotype has at least ten counts. The chain employs TRBV10-3 and TRBJ2-2; TRBD2 agrees at 10 bases. From germline, CDR1 is ENHRY and CDR2 SYGVKD. V was pared by 10 bases and J by 0 bases, with 14 bases of the junction left unmatched. There are 18 residues in the CDR3. As DNA, the CDR3 is TGTGCCACCAGGGGGACTAGCGCGAGTAATACGAACACCGGGGAGCTGTTTTTT. Protein sequence: CATRGTSASNTNTGELFF.

The V call is TRBV9, the J call TRBJ2-3; 8 nucleotides agree with TRBD2. This CDR3 has 15 residues. From germline, CDR1 is SGDLS and CDR2 YYNGEE. V lost 6 bases to trimming and J lost 6 bases; unmatched junction nucleotides: 12. The CDR3 region has the DNA TGTGCCAGCAATTGGGCTAGCGGGCCGGTTGATACGCAGTATTTT. Its protein product is CASNWASGPVDTQYF. The full variable domain, completed using reference TRBV9 and TRBJ2-3, is DSGVTQTPKHLITATGQRVTLRCSPRSGDLSVYWYQQSLDQGLQFLIQYYNGEERAKGNILERFSAQQFPDLHSELNLSSLELGDSALYFCASNWASGPVDTQYFGPGTRLTVL.

CDR3 in amino acids: CSVDPRGWSGYTF. CDR3 in DNA: TGCAGCGTTGATCCCCGGGGATGGAGTGGCTACACCTTC. The gene calls are TRBV29-1 and TRBJ1-2; D remains ambiguous. V was shortened by 3 bases and J by 7 bases, with 15 bases between the two germline ends. Germline CDR1 is SQVTM and CDR2 is ANQGSEA. The CDR3 totals 13 residues.

The chain carries TRBV6-2 or TRBV6-3 and TRBJ1-2, with D unresolved. V lost 5 bases and J 5 bases, leaving 15 bases between the germline ends. The CDR3 sequence is 14 residues long. Germline V CDR1 and CDR2: MNHEY, SVGEGT. The CDR3 nucleotides read TGTGCCAGCAGTCCCACGCAGGAAGCATATGGCTACACCTTC. Protein: CASSPTQEAYGYTF.

This clonotype was seen ten or more times. V gene TRBV5-1 combines with J gene TRBJ2-3; D call uncertain. CDR1 SGHRS and CDR2 YFSETQ come from the germline V gene. V was pared by 0 bases and J by 1 base, with 6 bases between. The CDR3 contains 14 residues. The CDR3 DNA sequence: TGCGCCAGCAGCTTGGTTCCAGGCACAGATACGCAGTATTTT. Translated: CASSLVPGTDTQYF.

This clonotype showed up many times. The chain joins TRBV15 to TRBJ1-5; D is undetermined. Per the germline V gene, CDR1 is LNHNV and CDR2 is YYDKDF (reference sequence). The CDR3 covers 12 residues. With 0 bases removed from V and 6 bases from J, the gap between germline ends came to 3 bases. CDR3 coding DNA: TGTGCCACCAGCAGAGATGCTCAGCCCCAGCATTTT. Its translation: CATSRDAQPQHF.

This clonotype turned up a few times. V and J are TRBV6-6 and TRBJ2-5; 13 bases line up with TRBD2. CDR3 length: 16 residues. Germline-derived CDR1 and CDR2 are MNHNY and SVGAGI (reference sequence). V lost 6 bases to trimming and J lost 5 bases; unmatched junction nucleotides: 9. CDR3 nucleotide sequence: TGTGCCAGCAGCAAGGCGGGGACTAGCGGGGATGAGACCCAGTACTTC. Translated, it gives CASSKAGTSGDETQYF.

J is TRBJ1-5 and V is TRBV29-1; D is perhaps TRBD1 (6 bases). Germline V gene sequence: CDR1 SQVTM, CDR2 ANQGSEA. V was cut by 5 bases and J by 7 bases, with 21 bases left in between. This CDR3 spans 15 amino acids. CDR3 nucleotide sequence: TGCAGCGTTAGCCCCCTCCAATTCCAGGGGCAGCCCCAGCATTTT. It yields the protein CSVSPLQFQGQPQHF.

This clonotype was observed at least ten times. V and J are TRBV6-6 and TRBJ2-5; 13 nucleotides align to TRBD2. The V and J ends lost 8 bases and 5 bases, in that order; junction bases with no gene match: 2. The CDR3 is 13 amino acids. Germline CDR1 MNHNY, CDR2 SVGAGI (reference sequence). The CDR3 region has the DNA TGTGCCAGCGGACTAGCGGGGGCCGAGACCCAGTACTTC. It encodes CASGLAGAETQYF.

The chain couples TRBV7-9 to TRBJ1-2; 7 nucleotides agree with TRBD1. Germline trimming cut 8 bases from V and 1 base from J; bases unmatched to any gene: 4. The CDR3 has 13 amino acids. In germline, CDR1 is SEHNR, CDR2 FQNEAQ (reference sequence). CDR3 in amino acids: CASLGGSNYGYTF. In DNA, the CDR3 is TGTGCCAGCTTAGGGGGCAGTAACTATGGCTACACCTTC.

The chain couples TRBV29-1 to TRBJ2-2; 9 bases map to TRBD1. V lost 5 bases, J lost 5 bases, and 6 bases stayed unmatched. The CDR3 totals 14 residues. Germline V gene lookup returns CDR1 SQVTM and CDR2 ANQGSEA. The CDR3 coding sequence is TGCAGCGTTATAGGAGGACAGGGGACCGGGGAGCTGTTTTTT. Translation: CSVIGGQGTGELFF.

The chain couples TRBV12-3 or TRBV12-4 to TRBJ1-2; perhaps TRBD1 as D (5 bases). CDR3 length: 14 residues. The ends were cut back, 3 bases at V and 5 bases at J, with 13 bases in the middle. CDR3 amino acids: CASSFAAGSYGYTF. The CDR3 bases are TGTGCCAGCAGTTTTGCGGCAGGGAGTTATGGCTACACCTTC.

The rearrangement uses TRBV20-1 and TRBJ2-3, with a possible D match to TRBD2 (5 bases). Per germline, CDR1 DFQATT and CDR2 SNEGSKA (reference sequence). Deletions cut 4 bases from V and 2 bases from J, with 13 bases between. CDR3 length: 14 amino acids. CDR3 sequence reads: CSAITSGSTDTQYF. The DNA of the CDR3 is TGCAGTGCTATAACCAGCGGTTCCACAGATACGCAGTATTTT.

This clonotype has more than one count but fewer than ten. J is TRBJ1-1 and V is TRBV28, with D possibly matching TRBD1 (5 bases). Deletions cut 3 bases from V and 6 bases from J, with 11 bases between. The CDR3 spans 13 residues. Germline V gene data show CDR1 as MDHEN and CDR2 as SYDVKM. In nucleotides, the CDR3 is TGTGCCAGCAGTTTGGGGGAATACTCTGAAGCTTTCTTT. Residues: CASSLGEYSEAFF.

DNA for the CDR3: TGTGCCAGCAGTGGCCTGGACAGGTTTGACGGCTACACCTTC. The encoded protein is CASSGLDRFDGYTF. The chain is built from TRBV25-1 and TRBJ1-2, with 7 bases fitting TRBD1. The germline CDR1 and CDR2 sequences are MGHDK and SYGVNS. This CDR3 comprises 14 residues. The V gene end was trimmed by 4 bases and the J gene end by 8 bases; junction bases not matched to a gene: 10.